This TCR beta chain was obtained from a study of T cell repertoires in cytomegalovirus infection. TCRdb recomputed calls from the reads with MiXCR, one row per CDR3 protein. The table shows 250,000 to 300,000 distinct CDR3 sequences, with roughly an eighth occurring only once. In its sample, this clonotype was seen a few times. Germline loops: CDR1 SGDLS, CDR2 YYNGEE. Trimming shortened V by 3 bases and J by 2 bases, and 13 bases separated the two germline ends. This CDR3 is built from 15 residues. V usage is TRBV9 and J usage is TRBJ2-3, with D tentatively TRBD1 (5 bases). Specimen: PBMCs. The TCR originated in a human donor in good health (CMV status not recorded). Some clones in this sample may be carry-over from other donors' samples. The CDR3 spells CASSALGALTDTQYF. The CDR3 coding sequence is TGTGCCAGCAGCGCCCTAGGGGCACTCACAGATACGCAGTATTTT.